This T cell receptor beta chain comes out of a study of early T cells in non-severe SARS-CoV-2 infection. Study summary: The input, bulk RNA from unsorted whole blood, was sequenced, and chains were unpaired.

This clonotype was counted ten times or more. Antigen specificity is unknown. Attached unique molecular identifiers marked individual cDNA molecules. One entry per CDR3 protein, called by TCRdb with MiXCR from the 5' RACE reads. The sample includes 20,000 to 25,000 distinct CDR3 sequences, roughly 4.7% of them seen just once. Study-wide results and caveats: Clonotype matching in VDJdb favored anti-spike CD8 responses and did not capture private and CD4 specificities.

This CDR3 region has 14 residues. V lost 6 bases, J lost 8 bases, and 10 bases stayed unmatched. Germline V gene sequence: CDR1 MNHEY, CDR2 SVGAGI. The V gene is TRBV6-5, the J gene TRBJ2-1; 7 nucleotides agree with TRBD2. The TCR comes from an adult who was a healthcare worker with PCR-confirmed SARS-CoV-2 infection or an uninfected control (not recorded which). Sequencing was carried out using whole blood. CDR3 amino acids: CASRFTWTRDEQFF. In DNA, the CDR3 is TGTGCCAGCAGATTCACCTGGACTAGGGATGAGCAGTTCTTC.